This T cell receptor (beta chain) comes out of a study of blood T cell repertoires in COVID-19. This clone was observed a handful of times. With 5 bases clipped from V and 0 bases from J, the junction kept 5 bases outside the gene matches. The CDR3 spans 16 residues. Germline V CDR1 and CDR2: GTSNPN, SVGIG (reference sequence). Generated by immunoSEQ multiplex PCR, the TCRdb table keeps only in-frame clones and is missing some. The table includes 150,000 to 200,000 clones, 70% to 90% detected once. Source material: PBMCs or T cells enriched from blood (not recorded which). The TCR comes from a man in his forties or fifties who had recovered from COVID-19. This chain uses TRBV30 with TRBJ2-3, with 13 nucleotides matching TRBD2. The DNA of the CDR3 is TGTGCCTGGGCGGGACTAGCGGGGAGTAGCACAGATACGCAGTATTTT. Residues: CAWAGLAGSSTDTQYF.